This TCR beta chain derives from a study of T-cell reconstitution after alpha-beta-depleted transplantation in children (TCRdb year 2016). In terms of the full investigation: Using TCR repertoire profiling, the study quantitatively followed how T-cell immune reconstitution unfolded in children after TCRalphabeta/CD19-depleted allogeneic hematopoietic cell transplantation.

This clonotype was observed many times. The antigen it recognizes is unknown. No per-base quality is available; no much larger clone lies one base away. This specimen's treatment or condition label, per the study, means: allogeneic hematopoietic cell transplantation with graft depleted of TCRalphabeta T cells and CD19 B cells. The children who served as transplant recipients had been given grafts of TCRalphabeta/CD19-depleted allogeneic hematopoietic cells. The CDR3 numbers 14 residues from cysteine through phenylalanine. Only the CDR3 part of the read is kept: 42 bases, read in frame from the first base. Trimmed from V: 4 bases; trimmed from J: 4 bases; junction bases lacking a gene match: 7. In the germline V gene, CDR1 corresponds to SQVTM and CDR2 to ANQGSEA. The library was made by PCR. The reads were generated on an Illumina HiSeq 2500. TCR library preparation used molecular barcoding, with unique molecular identifiers applied to normalize quantification of the TCRbeta repertoire. TCRdb's own reprocessing of the public reads used fastp at Q25 and MiXCR and kept productive beta chains. Every CDR3 protein is listed once, alongside the most common genes and DNA of its rows. The sample yields 600,000 to 700,000 distinct CDR3 sequences; approximately 14% were counted once. The ten largest clones add up to around 0.8% of the sample.

What the research found in general, with its limitations: In some patients, the high TCRbeta diversity seen at day 60 was put down to recipient T cells and intrathymic progenitors that had survived conditioning. Over subsequent months, a decline in hyperexpanded clone frequencies was noted, and after one year, T-cell counts and TCRbeta diversity were mostly ascribed to newly produced T cells. The apparently early recovery of alphabetaT-cell counts about two months after transplant reportedly depended on only several hundred rapidly expanded clones that came from non-depleted graft cells.

Here the sequenced sample was PBMCs, taken before TCRalphabeta/CD19-depleted stem cell transplant. In this chain, TRBV29-1 is recombined with TRBJ2-1; TRBD1 agrees with 7 junctional bases. This receptor was identified in a girl aged 2-10 years with congenital amegakaryocytic thrombocytopenia, due to receive a stem cell transplant. CDR3 sequence: CSVGERTGYNEQFF. Here is the DNA: TGCAGCGTTGGAGAGCGGACAGGTTACAATGAGCAGTTCTTC.